This TCR beta chain was documented in a study of CD8 T cells in ankylosing spondylitis. Broader study findings: The study identified a TCR beta motif of under ten highly homologous variants that appeared characteristic of ankylosing spondylitis blood. CD8+ disease-linked clones were present at relatively low frequencies in blood. According to the report, clones linked to the disease were significantly enriched in matched synovial fluid samples taken from ankylosing spondylitis patients. In the blood and synovial fluid of reactive arthritis, some motif variants had been previously reported.

Worth noting for this clonotype: Its target is unknown.

TCRdb re-called the 5' RACE reads through MiXCR, storing one row per CDR3 protein. The sample has roughly 440,000 distinct CDR3 sequences, 17% seen once. This clonotype was sampled from a male donor with ankylosing spondylitis. Sequences were obtained from blood, either unsorted or a sorted T cell fraction (not recorded which).

The CDR3 bases are TGCAGTGCTAGCAGCCCGGGACTAGCGGGAAATAATGAGCAGTTCTTC. Residues: CSASSPGLAGNNEQFF. The J gene is TRBJ2-1, the V gene TRBV20-1, with TRBD2 matching over 13 bases. Germline V gene sequence: CDR1 DFQATT, CDR2 SNEGSKA (reference sequence). J gave up 7 bases and V 3 bases, and 9 bases lay outside the gene matches. The CDR3 runs 16 residues.